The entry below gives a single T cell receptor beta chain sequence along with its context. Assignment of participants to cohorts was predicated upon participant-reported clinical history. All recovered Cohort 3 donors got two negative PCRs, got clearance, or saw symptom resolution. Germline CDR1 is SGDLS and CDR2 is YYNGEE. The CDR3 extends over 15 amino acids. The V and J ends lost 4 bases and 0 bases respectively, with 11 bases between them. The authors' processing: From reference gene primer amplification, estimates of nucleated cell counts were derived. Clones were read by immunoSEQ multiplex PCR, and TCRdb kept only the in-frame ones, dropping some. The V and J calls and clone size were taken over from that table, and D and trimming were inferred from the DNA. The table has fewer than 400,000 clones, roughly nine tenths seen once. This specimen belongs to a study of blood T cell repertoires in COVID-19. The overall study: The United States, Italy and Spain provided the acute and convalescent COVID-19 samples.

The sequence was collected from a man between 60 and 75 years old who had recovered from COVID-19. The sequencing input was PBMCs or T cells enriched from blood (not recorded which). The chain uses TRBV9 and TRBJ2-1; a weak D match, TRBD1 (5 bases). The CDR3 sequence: CASSYDRLSYNEQFF. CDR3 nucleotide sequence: TGTGCCAGCAGCTACGACAGACTCTCCTACAATGAGCAGTTCTTC. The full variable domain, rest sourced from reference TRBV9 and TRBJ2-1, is DSGVTQTPKHLITATGQRVTLRCSPRSGDLSVYWYQQSLDQGLQFLIQYYNGEERAKGNILERFSAQQFPDLHSELNLSSLELGDSALYFCASSYDRLSYNEQFFGPGTRLTVL.